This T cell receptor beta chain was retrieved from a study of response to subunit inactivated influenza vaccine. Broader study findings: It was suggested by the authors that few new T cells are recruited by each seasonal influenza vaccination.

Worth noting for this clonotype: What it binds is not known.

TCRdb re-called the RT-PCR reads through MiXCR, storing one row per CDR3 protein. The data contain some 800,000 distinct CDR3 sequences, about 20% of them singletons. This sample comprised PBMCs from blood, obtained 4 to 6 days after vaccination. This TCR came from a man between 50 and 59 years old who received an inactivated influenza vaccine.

DNA for the CDR3: TGCAGTGCTCAGCTAGCGGGAGGACCTTCCGAGCAGTACTTC. Translated, it gives CSAQLAGGPSEQYF. V and J are TRBV20-1 and TRBJ2-7, with 11 bases identical to TRBD2. Losses at the gene ends were 5 bases for V and 6 bases for J; bases not matched to a gene: 9. The CDR3 is 14 amino acids. Per the germline V gene, CDR1 is DFQATT and CDR2 is SNEGSKA (reference sequence).